Each of the 29 T cell receptor beta chains below was sequenced from the same sample in a study of T cells in Graves' hyperthyroidism and ophthalmopathy. The CDR3 regions of TCR beta were amplified from RNA transcripts. First-round RT-PCR targeting the TCR CDR3 was performed with the HTBI primer set. TCRdb ran MiXCR on the multiplex PCR reads and lists one entry per CDR3 protein. The sample yields roughly 800,000 distinct CDR3 sequences, approximately 40% seen once. Material: blood. The receptor set was obtained from a man younger than 35 with Graves' hyperthyroidism.

This clonotype was seen a handful of times. The chain employs TRBV6-5 and TRBJ2-7, with D possibly being TRBD1 (5 bases). V was shortened by 4 bases and J by 1 base, with 11 bases between the two germline ends. The CDR3 loop spans 14 amino acids. CDR1 and CDR2 (germline): MNHEY, SVGAGI. The CDR3 loop reads CASSSTGPSYEQYF. The CDR3 DNA reads TGTGCCAGCAGTTCTACAGGTCCTTCCTACGAGCAGTACTTC.

For this clonotype: A much bigger clone sits one base away, suggesting this may be a read error. V usage is TRBV2 and J usage is TRBJ1-3; D is unresolved. Looked up from germline, CDR1 is SNHLY and CDR2 is FYNNEI. This CDR3 is 14 amino acids long. CDR3 sequence reads: CVSKTSLTGNTIYF. In nucleotides, the CDR3 is TGTGTCAGCAAAACCTCACTAACCGGAAACACCATATATTTT.

V is TRBV7-2 and J is TRBJ2-5; D is ambiguous. Trimming left V 5 bases short and J 4 bases short, with 11 bases between. This CDR3 comprises 13 residues. CDR1 is SGHTA, CDR2 FQGNSA, per germline. Here the CDR3 DNA reads TGTGCCAGCAGCCAATCTCGATCAGAGACCCAGTACTTC. Translation gives CASSQSRSETQYF.

The rearrangement uses TRBV7-2 and TRBJ2-7; D might be TRBD1 (6 bases). The germline V and J ends were trimmed by 4 bases and 9 bases, with 16 bases remaining between them. This CDR3 spans 13 amino acids. Germline V lookup: CDR1 SGHTA, CDR2 FQGNSA. Here the CDR3 DNA reads TGTGCCAGCAGCTCTCCGGACAGTTGGATGCAGTACTTC. It yields the protein CASSSPDSWMQYF.

The table lists this clonotype with a few counts. The chain recombines TRBV5-8 with TRBJ1-1; D not resolved. V was cut by 0 bases and J by 0 bases, with 12 bases left in between. The germline gives CDR1 SGHTS, CDR2 YDEGEE. This CDR3 has 16 amino acids. CDR3 protein: CASSLVGRAMNTEAFF. The CDR3 nucleotides are TGTGCCAGCAGCTTGGTAGGGAGGGCGATGAACACTGAAGCTTTCTTT.

Notes on this clonotype: A read error may be the cause here, since a much bigger clone is one base away. This chain links TRBV10-3 with TRBJ2-7, with D uncertain. Germline CDR1 and CDR2: ENHRY and SYGVKD. This CDR3 comprises 13 residues. The ends were cut back, 5 bases at V and 7 bases at J, with 15 bases in the middle. The CDR3 sequence is CAISSDGLVEQYF. CDR3 coding DNA: TGTGCCATCAGTTCGGACGGCTTGGTGGAGCAGTACTTC.

This clonotype was seen ten or more times. The chain combines TRBV20-1 with TRBJ1-5; D gene ambiguous. Germline V gene sequence: CDR1 DFQATT, CDR2 SNEGSKA (reference sequence). The CDR3 spans 13 residues. V was shortened by 3 bases and J by 3 bases, with 9 bases between the two germline ends. In DNA, the CDR3 is TGCAGTGCTAGGGAAGGGTTCAATCAGCCCCAGCATTTT. Translation: CSAREGFNQPQHF.

In its sample, this clonotype was seen many times. The CDR3 DNA reads as TGCAGCGTCCTGGTCCCGGGCCAGCCCCAGCATTTT. The encoded protein is CSVLVPGQPQHF. V gene TRBV29-1 combines with J gene TRBJ1-5; D remains unclear. The CDR3 runs 12 residues. Trimming shortened V by 6 bases and J by 7 bases, and 13 bases separated the two germline ends. The germline V gene has CDR1 SQVTM and CDR2 ANQGSEA.

This clonotype was detected a few times. The V and J genes are TRBV20-1 and TRBJ2-7; TRBD1 is a possible D gene (6 bases). The CDR3 runs 13 residues. Trimming pared 6 bases from V and 2 bases from J, leaving 14 bases between. CDR1 and CDR2 (germline): DFQATT, SNEGSKA (reference sequence). Written as DNA, the CDR3 is TGCAGTGCCCCCAGGGGCAACACCTACGAGCAGTACTTC. Translated: CSAPRGNTYEQYF.

There are many counts of this clonotype. The rearrangement uses TRBV29-1 and TRBJ2-7; possible D gene TRBD2, 5 bases. The V gene lost 4 bases and the J gene lost 5 bases, with 15 bases spanning the gap. Per the germline V gene, CDR1 is SQVTM and CDR2 is ANQGSEA. CDR3 size: 13 residues. CDR3 protein: CSVGGGLRNEQYF. CDR3 nucleotide sequence: TGCAGCGTTGGTGGAGGCCTACGAAACGAGCAGTACTTC.

The V call is TRBV20-1, the J call TRBJ1-5; D possibly corresponds to TRBD1 (5 bases). Germline CDR1 DFQATT, CDR2 SNEGSKA (reference sequence). Trimming removed 0 bases at V and 1 base at J, with 13 bases between. The CDR3 has 16 amino acids. The CDR3 region is CSARDLRGVSNQPQHF. CDR3 DNA: TGCAGTGCTAGAGATCTGCGGGGGGTAAGCAATCAGCCCCAGCATTTT.

CDR3 sequence: CASSQEAAWPSYEQYF. The CDR3 DNA sequence: TGCGCCAGCAGCCAAGAAGCCGCCTGGCCCTCCTACGAGCAGTACTTC. V is TRBV4-1 and J is TRBJ2-7; D is unresolved. This CDR3 is 16 amino acids long. Trimming took off 0 bases at V and 0 bases at J, with 12 bases between the two ends. Germline CDR1 is MGHRA and CDR2 is YSYEKL.

The chain employs TRBV5-1 and TRBJ2-7, with 10 bases matching TRBD1. The CDR3 runs 15 residues. V was clipped by 2 bases and J by 6 bases; unmatched bases: 8. Germline V gene data show CDR1 as SGHRS and CDR2 as YFSETQ. The CDR3 loop is CASSFGGQGMREQYF. In nucleotides, the CDR3 is TGCGCCAGCAGCTTCGGGGGACAGGGGATGCGCGAGCAGTACTTC.

The J gene is TRBJ2-7, the V gene TRBV6-1, with 9 positions matching TRBD1. J gave up 7 bases and V 7 bases, and 8 bases lay outside the gene matches. CDR1 is MNHNS and CDR2 is SASEGT in the germline V gene. The CDR3 runs to 13 residues. This CDR3 is CASTGTGGWEQYF. CDR3 bases: TGTGCCAGCACTGGCACAGGGGGCTGGGAGCAGTACTTC.

The rearrangement joins TRBV7-8 to TRBJ2-6; either TRBD1 or TRBD2 may fit D (6 bases each). Between the trimmed V and J ends, which lost 2 bases and 4 bases, there was a span of 15 bases. CDR3 size: 17 residues. The germline V gene has CDR1 SGHVS and CDR2 FQNEAQ. CDR3 sequence reads: CASSLYRGAAGANVLTF. The CDR3 region has the DNA TGTGCCAGCAGCTTATATAGGGGGGCTGCGGGGGCCAACGTCCTGACTTTC.

This clonotype was recorded a few times. The chain has TRBV20-1 and TRBJ2-5; no clear D gene. Between the trimmed V and J ends, which lost 3 bases and 2 bases, there was a span of 13 bases. Germline assignment: CDR1 DFQATT and CDR2 SNEGSKA (reference sequence). The CDR3 spans 14 residues. CDR3 sequence: CSASAGPPQETQYF. CDR3 bases: TGCAGTGCTAGCGCCGGACCCCCTCAAGAGACCCAGTACTTC.

This rearrangement joins TRBV19 to TRBJ2-5; 8 bases fit TRBD1. Trimming cost V 6 bases and J 5 bases; bases outside gene matches: 11. The CDR3 spans 15 residues. CDR1 and CDR2 (germline): LNHDA, SQIVND (reference sequence). Written as DNA, the CDR3 is TGTGCCAGTAGATCGGGACAGGCGAAGGGGGAGACCCAGTACTTC. Translation: CASRSGQAKGETQYF.

This clonotype came up many times. The chain joins TRBV15 to TRBJ2-7; D may be TRBD1 or TRBD2 (5 bases each). This CDR3 is built from 16 residues. The germline V and J ends were trimmed by 5 bases and 7 bases, with 24 bases remaining between them. CDR1 is LNHNV, CDR2 YYDKDF, per germline (reference sequence). In nucleotides, the CDR3 is TGTGCCACCAGCGGGGACGGACCGACCTATACGAAGGAGCAGTACTTC. This gives the protein CATSGDGPTYTKEQYF.

Comment on this clonotype: This may be a read error: a much more frequent sequence differs by one nucleotide. This CDR3 is CACSVDPGFYEQYF. The CDR3 coding sequence is TGTGCCTGCAGCGTAGATCCGGGTTTCTACGAGCAGTACTTC. The chain has TRBV9 and TRBJ2-7; D ambiguous. This CDR3 comprises 14 residues. CDR1 is SGDLS, CDR2 YYNGEE, per germline. Together with reference TRBV9 and TRBJ2-7, the CDR3 gives the full variable domain: DSGVTQTPKHLITATGQRVTLRCSPRSGDLSVYWYQQSLDQGLQFLIQYYNGEERAKGNILERFSAQQFPDLHSELNLSSLELGDSALYFCACSVDPGFYEQYFGPGTRLTVT.

V is TRBV12-3 or TRBV12-4 and J is TRBJ1-5; D might be TRBD1 (6 bases). V lost 2 bases and J 0 bases, leaving 11 bases between the germline ends. This CDR3 comprises 16 residues. The CDR3 region has the DNA TGTGCCAGCAGTTTATCAGGGGATCGTAGCAATCAGCCCCAGCATTTT. Translating gives CASSLSGDRSNQPQHF.

The V call is TRBV4-3, the J call TRBJ1-6, with D hard to call. The germline gives CDR1 LGHNA, CDR2 YSLEER. Trimming left V 3 bases short and J 7 bases short, with 7 bases between. This CDR3 is 13 amino acids long. In nucleotides, the CDR3 is TGCGCCAGCAGCCAGACGGTGAATTCACCCCTCCACTTT. Amino acid sequence: CASSQTVNSPLHF.

This clonotype was seen ten or more times. This rearrangement joins TRBV7-8 to TRBJ1-1; no definite D call. The CDR3 consists of 13 residues. Germline lookup yields CDR1 SGHVS and CDR2 FQNEAQ. The ends were cut back, 5 bases at V and 5 bases at J, with 12 bases in the middle. In DNA form, the CDR3 reads TGTGCCAGCAGCCCGGGCCGAACAACTGAAGCTTTCTTT. It codes for CASSPGRTTEAFF.

The rearrangement uses TRBV7-9 and TRBJ2-2, with D uncertain. Germline V lookup: CDR1 SEHNR, CDR2 FQNEAQ (reference sequence). V lost 6 bases and J 0 bases, leaving 17 bases between the germline ends. The CDR3 sequence is 17 residues long. In DNA form, the CDR3 reads TGTGCCAGCAGTTCCGGCTTGGGTACACCGAACACCGGGGAGCTGTTTTTT. Translated: CASSSGLGTPNTGELFF.

The table lists this clonotype with many counts. The J gene is TRBJ2-5, the V gene TRBV12-3 or TRBV12-4; TRBD2 might be the D (7 bases). This CDR3 spans 14 amino acids. The V end was cut by 6 bases, the J end by 5 bases, with 16 bases between. The CDR3 DNA follows: TGTGCCAGCAGGGTCTTGGGGGGGCGGGAGACCCAGTACTTC. Its protein is CASRVLGGRETQYF.

In regard to this clonotype: A read error is likely, as this CDR3 ends without the conserved phenylalanine or tryptophan. The V gene is TRBV19, the J gene TRBJ1-1; maybe TRBD1 (6 bases). V gave up 10 bases and J gave up 1 base, with 19 bases separating them. Germline loops: CDR1 LNHDA, CDR2 SQIVND (reference sequence). The CDR3 loop spans 15 amino acids. The CDR3 region is CATSFGGVKNTEAFL. Written as DNA, the CDR3 is TGTGCCACCTCATTCGGGGGCGTAAAGAACACTGAAGCTTTCCTT.

This sequence joins TRBV7-2 and TRBJ1-6; D not resolved. Trimming removed 5 bases at V and 0 bases at J, with 14 bases between. This CDR3 comprises 17 residues. Looked up from germline, CDR1 is SGHTA and CDR2 is FQGNSA. CDR3 amino acids: CASSQEGVSSYNSPLHF. The CDR3 DNA follows: TGTGCCAGCAGCCAAGAAGGAGTAAGCTCCTATAATTCACCCCTCCACTTT. The variable domain in full, completed from reference TRBV7-2 and TRBJ1-6, reads GAGVSQSPSNKVTEKGKDVELRCDPISGHTALYWYRQSLGQGLEFLIYFQGNSAPDKSGLPSDRFSAERTGGSVSTLTIQRTQQEDSAVYLCASSQEGVSSYNSPLHFGNGTRLTVT.

This clonotype has a single count. The rearrangement links TRBV29-1 to TRBJ1-1; D is unresolved. There are 13 residues in the CDR3. CDR1 and CDR2 from the germline V gene are SQVTM and ANQGSEA. V gave up 8 bases and J gave up 2 bases, with 15 bases separating them. CDR3 in amino acids: CSFGRERNTEAFF. The CDR3, as DNA: TGCAGCTTCGGTAGGGAAAGAAACACTGAAGCTTTCTTT.

Concerning this clonotype: This likely comes from a read error, as the CDR3 has no conserved phenylalanine or tryptophan at its end. The V gene is TRBV20-1, the J gene TRBJ2-6; D gene uncertain. The germline gives CDR1 DFQATT, CDR2 SNEGSKA (reference sequence). The length of the CDR3 is 12 residues. V was shortened by 6 bases and J by 2 bases, with 5 bases between the two germline ends. This CDR3 reads CSAGPGANVLTP. Written as DNA, the CDR3 is TGCAGTGCCGGACCTGGGGCCAACGTCCTGACTCCA.

This clonotype was recorded once. The chain combines TRBV10-3 with TRBJ1-5; no reliable D call. V was clipped by 2 bases and J by 14 bases, with 16 bases between them. This CDR3 is built from 13 residues. Germline V CDR1 and CDR2: ENHRY, SYGVKD. The CDR3 loop reads CAISERGSGYEHF. DNA for the CDR3: TGTGCCATCAGTGAGCGGGGTTCCGGCTACGAGCATTTT.